This T cell receptor beta chain was sequenced for a study of shared clonotypes between healthy human individuals. This clone occurred a few times. CD45RA-negative memory and CD45RA+ naive subsets were split from the CD4+ cells. V lost 4 bases to trimming and J lost 6 bases, with 14 bases between them. The CDR3 is 14 amino acids. The germline V gene encodes CDR1 SGHRS and CDR2 YFSETQ. Original analysis: ImmunoSEQ gave junction-only sequences without quality scores, so filtering differed. Data came from immunoSEQ multiplex PCR; TCRdb stores just in-frame clones and leaves some out. That table supplies the V and J calls and clone size; D and trimming were determined from the DNA. The repertoire holds a few hundred thousand clones, with 65% as singletons.

The rearrangement links TRBV5-1 to TRBJ2-1; D is unresolved. This receptor was identified in a young man in good health. Specimen: memory CD4+ T cells sorted from blood. Subset denoted: CD45RA-negative fraction. Written as DNA, the CDR3 is TGCGCCAGCAGCCCCGTGGATGGGTTCAATGAGCAGTTCTTC. Its protein product is CASSPVDGFNEQFF.